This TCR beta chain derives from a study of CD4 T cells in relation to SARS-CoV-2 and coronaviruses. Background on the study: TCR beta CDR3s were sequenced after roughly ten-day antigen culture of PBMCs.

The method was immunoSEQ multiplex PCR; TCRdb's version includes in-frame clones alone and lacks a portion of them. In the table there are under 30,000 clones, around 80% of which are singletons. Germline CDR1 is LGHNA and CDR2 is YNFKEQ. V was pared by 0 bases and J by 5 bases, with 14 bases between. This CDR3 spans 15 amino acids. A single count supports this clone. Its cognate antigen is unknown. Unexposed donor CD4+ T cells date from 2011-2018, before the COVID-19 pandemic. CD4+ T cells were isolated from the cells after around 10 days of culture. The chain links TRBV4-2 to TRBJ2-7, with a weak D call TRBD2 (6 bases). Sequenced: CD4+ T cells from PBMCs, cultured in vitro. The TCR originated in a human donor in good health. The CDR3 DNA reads TGTGCCAGCAGCCAAGATGCCGGGAGCGGAAACGAGCAGTACTTC. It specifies CASSQDAGSGNEQYF.